The 21 T cell receptor beta chains below were found in one sample sequenced in a study of T cells in Graves' hyperthyroidism and ophthalmopathy. Amplification yielded TCR beta CDR3 regions, with RNA transcripts as the source. The HTBI primer set was used in a first-round RT-PCR of the TCR CDR3. TCRdb re-derived calls from the multiplex PCR reads in MiXCR, one entry per CDR3 protein. This table has a few hundred thousand distinct CDR3 sequences, around 20% appearing once. Input material: blood. These receptors all come from a woman aged 45-59 years with Graves' hyperthyroidism.

A few counts support this clonotype. The gene calls are TRBV3-1 and TRBJ1-6; tentative D call: TRBD1 (5 bases). V gave up 6 bases and J gave up 7 bases, with 19 bases separating them. Germline assignment: CDR1 LGHDT and CDR2 YNNKEL (reference sequence). This CDR3 has 16 amino acids. In nucleotides, the CDR3 is TGTGCCAGCAGTCCTCCCATTGGGGCTAGGAATTCACCCCTCCACTTT. Protein: CASSPPIGARNSPLHF.

This chain connects TRBV6-2 or TRBV6-3 to TRBJ2-5, with 8 nucleotides matching TRBD1. The J segment lost 1 base and the V segment lost 4 bases, leaving 5 bases of the junction unmatched. The CDR3 is 15 amino acids. Germline CDR1 MNHEY, CDR2 SVGEGT. The CDR3 sequence: CASSFRGQGQETQYF. CDR3 in DNA: TGTGCCAGCAGTTTCCGCGGACAGGGCCAAGAGACCCAGTACTTC.

This clonotype was observed a few times. V gene TRBV7-9 combines with J gene TRBJ2-1; TRBD2 agrees at 7 bases. Germline trimming cut 5 bases from V and 10 bases from J; bases unmatched to any gene: 14. Germline CDR1 reads SEHNR; CDR2 reads FQNEAQ (reference sequence). The CDR3 extends over 15 amino acids. For the CDR3, the DNA is TGTGCCAGCAGCCCAGGGAGGGCGGGCGGAGGAGAGCAGTTCTTC. Its translation is CASSPGRAGGGEQFF.

The V and J genes are TRBV5-1 and TRBJ2-3, with D possibly TRBD1 on 6 matching bases. Germline assignment: CDR1 SGHRS and CDR2 YFSETQ. The CDR3 spans 15 residues. V was cut by 3 bases and J by 5 bases, with 16 bases left in between. CDR3: CASSSKRIGGDTQYF. Here the CDR3 DNA reads TGCGCCAGCAGCTCCAAACGGATAGGGGGAGATACGCAGTATTTT.

There are a few counts of this clonotype. This chain links TRBV4-2 with TRBJ1-3; D is uncertain. The CDR3 is 14 amino acids. Germline values: CDR1 LGHNA, CDR2 YNFKEQ. The germline V and J ends were trimmed by 1 base and 2 bases, with 6 bases remaining between them. The CDR3 coding sequence is TGTGCCAGCAGCCAAGCAGTTGCTGGAAACACCATATATTTT. Its protein is CASSQAVAGNTIYF.

This clonotype appeared many times. The chain recombines TRBV2 with TRBJ1-6; TRBD1 matches at 9 bases. This CDR3 has 14 amino acids. V gave up 4 bases and J gave up 10 bases; unmatched junction bases: 5. Per the germline V gene, CDR1 is SNHLY and CDR2 is FYNNEI. CDR3 coding DNA: TGTGCCAGCAGTGGGGGACAGGGTGGGTCACCCCTCCACTTT. It translates to CASSGGQGGSPLHF.

The gene calls are TRBV5-5 and TRBJ2-3; 9 bases fit TRBD1. The CDR3 is 16 residues long. Trimming cost V 1 base and J 4 bases; bases outside gene matches: 7. Germline CDR1 is SGHKS and CDR2 is YYEKEE (reference sequence). DNA of the CDR3: TGTGCCAGCAGCTTGCTCGGACAGGGGATGTCAGATACGCAGTATTTT. Translated, it gives CASSLLGQGMSDTQYF.

The table lists this clonotype with many counts. The J gene is TRBJ2-7, the V gene TRBV9; 7 nucleotides align to TRBD1. V shed 0 bases and J 2 bases; nucleotides not matched to a gene: 2. The CDR3 is 14 residues long. Germline lookup yields CDR1 SGDLS and CDR2 YYNGEE. The CDR3 region is CASSVEQGPYEQYF. The CDR3 DNA reads TGTGCCAGCAGCGTAGAACAGGGGCCCTACGAGCAGTACTTC.

This clonotype was counted ten times or more. V gene TRBV18 combines with J gene TRBJ1-1, with 10 bases identical to TRBD1. CDR3 length: 14 amino acids. J gave up 7 bases and V 5 bases, and 7 bases lay outside the gene matches. Germline CDR1 and CDR2: KGHSH and LQKENI. The CDR3 region is CASSGVTGGFEAFF. Here the CDR3 DNA reads TGTGCCAGCTCAGGGGTGACAGGGGGCTTTGAAGCTTTCTTT.

This clonotype occurred many times. The chain joins TRBV4-2 to TRBJ2-5, with 8 bases aligning to TRBD2. CDR3 length: 16 residues. Germline V lookup: CDR1 LGHNA, CDR2 YNFKEQ. V gave up 0 bases and J gave up 2 bases; unmatched junction bases: 5. This CDR3 reads CASSQDGAGEQETQYF. For the CDR3, the DNA is TGTGCCAGCAGCCAAGATGGAGCGGGAGAACAAGAGACCCAGTACTTC.

This clonotype has at least ten counts. The CDR3 here is CASSPRTGDSNQPQHF. The CDR3 DNA reads as TGTGCCAGCAGCCCACGGACAGGAGATAGCAATCAGCCCCAGCATTTT. V is TRBV5-5 and J is TRBJ1-5, with 7 bases that match TRBD1. Trimming took 4 bases from V and 0 from J; bases not matched to a gene: 7. CDR3 length: 16 residues. The germline CDR1 and CDR2 sequences are SGHKS and YYEKEE (reference sequence).

Comment on this clonotype: No conserved phenylalanine or tryptophan is present at the end of the CDR3, so a read error is the likely explanation. The rearrangement links TRBV6-1 to TRBJ2-2; 8 bases align to TRBD2. The germline V gene encodes CDR1 MNHNS and CDR2 SASEGT. The CDR3 runs 15 residues. Trimming took 6 bases from V and 0 from J; bases not matched to a gene: 3. CDR3 coding DNA: TGTGCCAGCAGCCCCGGGGGGGCGAACACCGGGGAGCTGTTTCCT. This codes for CASSPGGANTGELFP.

The rearrangement links TRBV20-1 to TRBJ1-1, with D uncertain. Germline CDR1 is DFQATT and CDR2 is SNEGSKA (reference sequence). The CDR3 extends over 14 amino acids. V was shortened by 1 base and J by 2 bases, with 11 bases between the two germline ends. The CDR3 reads CSARVDQTNTEAFF. Written as DNA, the CDR3 is TGCAGTGCTAGAGTTGACCAGACCAACACTGAAGCTTTCTTT.

This chain connects TRBV18 to TRBJ2-2; possibly TRBD2 for D (5 bases). In germline, CDR1 is KGHSH, CDR2 LQKENI. The V and J ends lost 3 bases and 4 bases respectively, with 21 bases between them. The CDR3 is 18 residues long. The CDR3 DNA sequence: TGTGCCAGCTCACCGACTAACAACGACCGGCACAGCACCGGGGAGCTGTTTTTT. This codes for CASSPTNNDRHSTGELFF.

This clonotype has ten or more counts. The chain carries TRBV7-2 and TRBJ1-2; D is uncertain. V lost 0 bases, J lost 8 bases, and 10 bases lay in between. The CDR3 is 13 residues long. Germline CDR1 SGHTA, CDR2 FQGNSA. CDR3 nucleotides: TGTGCCAGCAGCTTAGCGCGAGGTTTCGGCTACACCTTC. It is translated as CASSLARGFGYTF.

This CDR3 is CASSLPAGYGYTF. The DNA of the CDR3 is TGTGCCAGCAGCTTACCAGCGGGGTATGGCTACACCTTC. The genes are TRBV7-3 and TRBJ1-2; no clear D gene. The CDR3 contains 13 residues. Germline V gene lookup returns CDR1 SGHTA and CDR2 FQGTGA. V gave up 2 bases and J gave up 5 bases, with 9 bases separating them.

In this sample, this clonotype turned up many times. The genes are TRBV20-1 and TRBJ1-1, with D possibly TRBD1 on 5 matching bases. Trimming stripped 3 bases from V and 10 bases from J, with 15 bases between. The CDR3 sequence is 12 residues long. Per germline, CDR1 DFQATT and CDR2 SNEGSKA (reference sequence). The DNA for the CDR3 is TGCAGTGCTAGTAGCCTCGGGGGGGGAGCTTTCTTT. This gives the protein CSASSLGGGAFF.

The rearrangement links TRBV12-3 or TRBV12-4 to TRBJ1-1; 8 bases align to TRBD1. CDR3 length: 12 amino acids. With 3 bases clipped from V and 10 bases from J, the junction kept 4 bases outside the gene matches. CDR3: CASSLAGTGAFF. CDR3 nucleotide sequence: TGTGCCAGCAGTTTGGCTGGGACAGGAGCTTTCTTT.

This clonotype appeared a single time. The chain couples TRBV5-1 to TRBJ2-6; D possibly corresponds to TRBD2 (5 bases). The CDR3 consists of 16 residues. V lost 4 bases, J lost 0 bases, and 11 bases lay in between. Germline CDR1 reads SGHRS; CDR2 reads YFSETQ. The DNA of the CDR3 is TGCGCCAGCAGCCCCGGACTTATCTCTGGGGCCAACGTCCTGACTTTC. It is translated as CASSPGLISGANVLTF.

The V and J genes are TRBV20-1 and TRBJ2-5; tentatively, D is TRBD2 (5 bases). V was clipped by 6 bases and J by 2 bases, with 19 bases between them. There are 15 residues in the CDR3. From germline, CDR1 is DFQATT and CDR2 SNEGSKA (reference sequence). In nucleotides, the CDR3 is TGCAGTGCCCACGGGGAAGGGCGCACGCAAGAGACCCAGTACTTC. Protein product: CSAHGEGRTQETQYF.

The gene calls are TRBV24-1 and TRBJ1-3; D is ambiguous. The V gene lost 6 bases and the J gene lost 2 bases, with 7 bases spanning the gap. This CDR3 is 13 amino acids long. Germline V lookup: CDR1 KGHDR, CDR2 SFDVKD. Here the CDR3 DNA reads TGTGCCACCAGTCAATCAGCTGGAAACACCATATATTTT. This codes for CATSQSAGNTIYF.